A single sample gave rise to the 14 T cell receptor beta chains below, sequenced in a study of blood T cell repertoires in COVID-19. Using immunoSEQ multiplex PCR, the repertoire was profiled, and TCRdb retains in-frame clones only, with some absent. The sample has approximately 350,000 clones, 65% to 85% seen once. The sample consisted of peripheral blood. The origin of the receptors is a young man with active or convalescent COVID-19.

V gene TRBV30 combines with J gene TRBJ1-2; D perhaps matches TRBD1 (6 bases). Per the germline V gene, CDR1 is GTSNPN and CDR2 is SVGIG (reference sequence). This CDR3 contains 13 residues. V was clipped by 3 bases and J by 5 bases, with 13 bases between them. The CDR3 DNA reads as TGTGCCTGGAGCCCCTCCGACAGGTATGGCTACACCTTC. It encodes CAWSPSDRYGYTF.

V and J are TRBV23-1 and TRBJ1-5; D is uncertain. TRBV23-1 is flagged as an ORF with uncertain function. Trimming took 4 bases from V and 0 from J, leaving 13 bases between them. CDR3 length equals 16 residues. CDR3 protein: CASSPPRRVSNQPQHF. The CDR3 DNA reads TGCGCCAGCAGTCCCCCGAGGAGGGTTAGCAATCAGCCCCAGCATTTT.

This clone was recorded only once. This sequence joins TRBV7-9 and TRBJ1-2; D is uncertain. This CDR3 is built from 14 residues. Germline values: CDR1 SEHNR, CDR2 FQNEAQ (reference sequence). V was shortened by 5 bases and J by 2 bases, with 12 bases between the two germline ends. The CDR3 is CASSMLVGNYGYTF. The CDR3 bases are TGTGCCAGCAGCATGCTAGTAGGCAACTATGGCTACACCTTC.

The gene calls are TRBV4-3 and TRBJ2-7, with 9 positions matching TRBD1. The ends lost 0 bases at V and 2 bases at J; junction bases unmatched: 2. Germline loops: CDR1 LGHNA, CDR2 YSLEER. There are 15 residues in the CDR3. CDR3 in amino acids: CASSQETGGTYEQYF. CDR3 coding DNA: TGCGCCAGCAGCCAAGAGACAGGGGGTACCTACGAGCAGTACTTC.

The count of this clone is one. This chain connects TRBV7-6 to TRBJ1-3; TRBD1 matches 9 bases. The CDR3 runs to 15 residues. The germline V gene encodes CDR1 SGHVS and CDR2 FNYEAQ. Unmatched junction bases numbered 2, after V lost 3 bases and J lost 2 bases. The CDR3 region has the DNA TGTGCCAGCAGCTTGAGGACAGGGGCTGGAAACACCATATATTTT. Translation gives CASSLRTGAGNTIYF.

The CDR3 reads CASSDVRTGNTGELFF. CDR3 nucleotides: TGTGCCAGCAGCGACGTCCGGACAGGGAACACCGGGGAGCTGTTTTTT. This rearrangement joins TRBV5-4 to TRBJ2-2, with 7 bases fitting TRBD1. The V segment lost 4 bases and the J segment 1 base; nucleotides outside the gene matches: 7. This CDR3 contains 16 residues. Germline V gene data show CDR1 as SGHNT and CDR2 as YYREEE (reference sequence).

The chain links TRBV23-1 to TRBJ1-2, with 8 nucleotides matching TRBD1. TRBV23-1 is an open reading frame whose function is uncertain. V lost 11 bases and J lost 8; bases outside the gene matches: 10. CDR3 length equals 12 residues. CDR3 protein: CAGTGPCRGYTF. The CDR3 DNA is TGCGCCGGGACAGGTCCATGTCGGGGCTACACCTTC.

The chain is built from TRBV28 and TRBJ2-3; 8 positions agree with TRBD1. Germline V gene sequence: CDR1 MDHEN, CDR2 SYDVKM. This CDR3 region has 16 residues. After removal of 5 bases from V and 4 bases from J, the junction contained 11 bases not matched to a gene. In DNA form, the CDR3 reads TGTGCCAGCAGTCCCCACGGGGCAGGGGGCGCAGATACGCAGTATTTT. Translation gives CASSPHGAGGADTQYF.

The gene calls are TRBV12-3 or TRBV12-4 and TRBJ1-1; D not certain. Deletions cut 8 bases from V and 9 bases from J, with 19 bases between. There are 13 residues in the CDR3. CDR3 sequence reads: CASRFDTNLKAFF. For the CDR3, the DNA is TGTGCCAGCCGATTCGACACGAACCTAAAAGCTTTCTTT.

This clone was picked up a small number of times. The genes are TRBV5-5 and TRBJ2-1; D might be TRBD1 (7 bases). Germline V gene data show CDR1 as SGHKS and CDR2 as YYEKEE (reference sequence). The CDR3 sequence is 14 residues long. V was cut by 3 bases and J by 7 bases, with 14 bases left in between. The CDR3 loop reads CASSSLTGRNEQFF. The CDR3 DNA is TGTGCCAGCAGCTCCCTGACAGGGAGGAATGAGCAGTTCTTC.

The chain combines TRBV6-2 or TRBV6-3 with TRBJ2-1, with 11 bases lining up with TRBD2. The V gene's germline CDR1 is MNHEY and CDR2 SVGEGT. V dropped 5 bases and J dropped 2; count of bases not matched to a gene: 14. CDR3 length equals 19 residues. The CDR3 DNA reads as TGTGCCAGCAGTCCCTCAGTTAGTAGCGGGAGGGCCGCCTACAATGAGCAGTTCTTC. It specifies CASSPSVSSGRAAYNEQFF.

The CDR3 nucleotides are TGTGCCAGCGGGCTAGCGGGAGGTTACAATGAGCAGTTCTTC. Translation: CASGLAGGYNEQFF. The chain has TRBV6-5 and TRBJ2-1; 11 bases agree with TRBD2. There are 14 residues in the CDR3. The V gene's germline CDR1 is MNHEY and CDR2 SVGAGI. Germline trimming cut 8 bases from V and 4 bases from J; bases unmatched to any gene: 4.

The chain employs TRBV4-2 and TRBJ2-2, with D possibly being TRBD1 (5 bases). The CDR3 has 14 amino acids. The germline V gene has CDR1 LGHNA and CDR2 YNFKEQ. Trimming left V 2 bases short and J 3 bases short, with 7 bases between. The CDR3 DNA reads TGTGCCAGCAGCCAACAGGGTGACACCGGGGAGCTGTTTTTT. This codes for CASSQQGDTGELFF.

The chain carries TRBV6-6 and TRBJ2-7, with D perhaps matching TRBD2 (6 bases). The CDR3 covers 14 residues. CDR1 MNHNY and CDR2 SVGAGI come from the germline V gene (reference sequence). V was pared by 0 bases and J by 6 bases, with 12 bases between. CDR3 residues: CASSYSRGMREQYF. The CDR3 coding sequence is TGTGCCAGCAGTTACTCGCGGGGAATGCGCGAGCAGTACTTC.